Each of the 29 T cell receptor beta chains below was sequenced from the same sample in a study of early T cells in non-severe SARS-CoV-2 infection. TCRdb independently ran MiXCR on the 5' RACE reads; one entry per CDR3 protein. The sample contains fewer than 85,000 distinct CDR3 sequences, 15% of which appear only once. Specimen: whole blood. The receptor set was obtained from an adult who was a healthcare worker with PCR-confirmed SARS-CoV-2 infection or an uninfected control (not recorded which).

The CDR3 nucleotides are TGCAGTGCTTCGGGGGGTGAGCAGTTCTTC. Translation gives CSASGGEQFF. The chain joins TRBV20-1 to TRBJ2-1; 7 nucleotides agree with TRBD2. Germline CDR1 DFQATT, CDR2 SNEGSKA (reference sequence). The CDR3 extends over 10 amino acids. V lost 5 bases, J lost 9 bases, and 1 base stayed unmatched.

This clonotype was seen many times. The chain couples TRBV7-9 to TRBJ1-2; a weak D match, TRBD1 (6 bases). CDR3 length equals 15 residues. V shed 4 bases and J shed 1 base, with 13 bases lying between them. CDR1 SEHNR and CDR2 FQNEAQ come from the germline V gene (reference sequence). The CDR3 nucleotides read TGTGCCAGCAGCTCGGCCGGGACAATTAACTATGGCTACACCTTC. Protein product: CASSSAGTINYGYTF. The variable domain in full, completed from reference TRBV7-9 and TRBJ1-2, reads DTGVSQNPRHKITKRGQNVTFRCDPISEHNRLYWYRQTLGQGPEFLTYFQNEAQLEKSRLLSDRFSAERPKGSFSTLEIQRTEQGDSAMYLCASSSAGTINYGYTFGSGTRLTVV.

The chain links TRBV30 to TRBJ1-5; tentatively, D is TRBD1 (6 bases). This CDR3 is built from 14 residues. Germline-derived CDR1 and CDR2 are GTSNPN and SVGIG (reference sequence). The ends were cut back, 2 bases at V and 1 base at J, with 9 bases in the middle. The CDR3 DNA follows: TGTGCCTGGAGTTCAGGGGCGAGCAATCAGCCCCAGCATTTT. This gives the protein CAWSSGASNQPQHF.

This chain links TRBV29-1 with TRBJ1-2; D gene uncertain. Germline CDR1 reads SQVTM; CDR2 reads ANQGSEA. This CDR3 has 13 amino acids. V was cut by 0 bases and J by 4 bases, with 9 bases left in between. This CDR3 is CSVEDRSVYGYTF. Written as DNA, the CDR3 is TGCAGCGTTGAAGATCGGTCAGTCTATGGCTACACCTTC.

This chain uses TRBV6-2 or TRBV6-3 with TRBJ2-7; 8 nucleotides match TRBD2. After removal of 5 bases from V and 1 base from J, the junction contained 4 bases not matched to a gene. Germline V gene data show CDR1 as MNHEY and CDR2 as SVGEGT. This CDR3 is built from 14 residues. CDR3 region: CASSTGLGSYEQYF. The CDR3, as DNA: TGTGCCAGCAGTACGGGACTAGGGTCCTACGAGCAGTACTTC.

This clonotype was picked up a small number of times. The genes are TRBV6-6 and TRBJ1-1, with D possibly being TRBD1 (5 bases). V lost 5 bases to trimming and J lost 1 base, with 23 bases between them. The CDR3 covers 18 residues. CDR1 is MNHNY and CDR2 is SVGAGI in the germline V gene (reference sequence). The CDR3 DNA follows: TGTGCCAGCAGTCATACACCTTTTCCGGGACTGCGGAACACTGAAGCTTTCTTT. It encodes CASSHTPFPGLRNTEAFF.

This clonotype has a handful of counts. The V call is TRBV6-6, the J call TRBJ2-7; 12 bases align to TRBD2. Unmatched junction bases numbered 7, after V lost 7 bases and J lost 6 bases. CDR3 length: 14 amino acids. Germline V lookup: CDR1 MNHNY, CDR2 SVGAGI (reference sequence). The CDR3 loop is CASIRTSGTGEQYF. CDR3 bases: TGTGCCAGCATCAGGACTAGCGGGACCGGCGAGCAGTACTTC.

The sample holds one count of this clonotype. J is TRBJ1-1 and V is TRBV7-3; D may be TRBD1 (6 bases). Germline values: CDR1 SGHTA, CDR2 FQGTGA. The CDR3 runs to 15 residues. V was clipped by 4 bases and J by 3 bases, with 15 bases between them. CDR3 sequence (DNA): TGTGCCAGCAGCTCAACAGGGAGTCTTCACACTGAAGCTTTCTTT. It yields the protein CASSSTGSLHTEAFF.

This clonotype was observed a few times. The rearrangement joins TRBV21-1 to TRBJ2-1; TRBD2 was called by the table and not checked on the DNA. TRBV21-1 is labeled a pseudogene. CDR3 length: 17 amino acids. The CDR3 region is CASTGGTSGSPGDEQFF. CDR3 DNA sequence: TGTGCCAGCACCGGTGGGACTAGCGGGAGTCCTGGGGATGAGCAGTTCTTC.

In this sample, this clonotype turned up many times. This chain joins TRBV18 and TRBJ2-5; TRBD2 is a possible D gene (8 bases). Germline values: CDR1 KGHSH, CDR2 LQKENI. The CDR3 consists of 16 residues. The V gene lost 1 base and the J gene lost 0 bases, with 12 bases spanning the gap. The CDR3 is CASSPLAGQYQETQYF. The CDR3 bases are TGTGCCAGCTCACCACTAGCGGGACAGTACCAAGAGACCCAGTACTTC.

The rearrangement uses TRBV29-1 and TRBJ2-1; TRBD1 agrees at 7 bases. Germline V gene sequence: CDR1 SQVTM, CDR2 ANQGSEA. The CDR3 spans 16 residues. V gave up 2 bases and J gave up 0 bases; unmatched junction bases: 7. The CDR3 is CSVESSDRRSYNEQFF. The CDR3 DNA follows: TGCAGCGTTGAATCGTCGGACAGGCGCTCCTACAATGAGCAGTTCTTC.

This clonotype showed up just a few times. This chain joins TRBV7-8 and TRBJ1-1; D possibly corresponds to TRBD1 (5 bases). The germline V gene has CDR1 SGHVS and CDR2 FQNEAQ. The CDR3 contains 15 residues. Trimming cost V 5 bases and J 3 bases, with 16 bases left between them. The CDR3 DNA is TGTGCCAGCAGCGCCCTGAAGGGGCAGTACACTGAAGCTTTCTTT. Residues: CASSALKGQYTEAFF.

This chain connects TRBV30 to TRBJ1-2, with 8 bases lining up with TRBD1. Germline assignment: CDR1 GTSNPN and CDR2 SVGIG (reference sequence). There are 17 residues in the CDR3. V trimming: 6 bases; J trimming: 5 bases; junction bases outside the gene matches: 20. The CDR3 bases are TGTGCCTGCACGACAGGGGACGTGACTATCCGCCTATATGGCTACACCTTC. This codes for CACTTGDVTIRLYGYTF.

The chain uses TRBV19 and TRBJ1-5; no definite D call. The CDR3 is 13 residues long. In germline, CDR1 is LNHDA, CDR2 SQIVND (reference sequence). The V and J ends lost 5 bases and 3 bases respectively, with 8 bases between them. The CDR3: CASSPPDNQPQHF. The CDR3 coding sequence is TGTGCCAGTAGTCCCCCGGACAATCAGCCCCAGCATTTT.

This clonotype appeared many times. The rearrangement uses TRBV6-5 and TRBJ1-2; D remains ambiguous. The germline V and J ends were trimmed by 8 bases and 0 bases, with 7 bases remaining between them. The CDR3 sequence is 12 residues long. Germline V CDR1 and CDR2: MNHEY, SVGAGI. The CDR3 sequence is CASANANYGYTF. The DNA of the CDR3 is TGTGCCAGCGCCAACGCTAACTATGGCTACACCTTC.

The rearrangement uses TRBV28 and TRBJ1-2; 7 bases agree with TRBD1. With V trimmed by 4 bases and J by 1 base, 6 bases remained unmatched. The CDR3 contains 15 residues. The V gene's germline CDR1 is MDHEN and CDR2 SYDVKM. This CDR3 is CASSSPGQLNYGYTF. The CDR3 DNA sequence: TGTGCCAGCAGTTCTCCGGGACAGCTTAACTATGGCTACACCTTC.

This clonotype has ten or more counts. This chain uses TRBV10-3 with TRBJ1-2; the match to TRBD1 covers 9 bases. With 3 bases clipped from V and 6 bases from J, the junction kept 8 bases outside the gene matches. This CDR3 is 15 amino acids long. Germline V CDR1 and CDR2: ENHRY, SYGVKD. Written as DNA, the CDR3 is TGTGCCATCAGTGACTCCCTGACAGGGGGGAATGGCTACACCTTC. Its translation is CAISDSLTGGNGYTF.

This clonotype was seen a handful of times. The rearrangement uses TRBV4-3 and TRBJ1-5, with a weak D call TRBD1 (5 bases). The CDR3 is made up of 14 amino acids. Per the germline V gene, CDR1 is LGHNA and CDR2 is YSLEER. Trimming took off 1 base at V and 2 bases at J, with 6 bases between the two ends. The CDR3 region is CASSQGRGNQPQHF. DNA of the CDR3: TGCGCCAGCAGCCAAGGCAGGGGCAATCAGCCCCAGCATTTT.

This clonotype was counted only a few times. CDR3 in DNA: TGTGCCAGCAGTTACCCCTCGGGGGGGTACACCGGGGAGCTGTTTTTT. It is translated as CASSYPSGGYTGELFF. The genes are TRBV6-6 and TRBJ2-2, with TRBD2 matching over 8 bases. The CDR3 spans 16 residues. Germline V gives CDR1 MNHNY, CDR2 SVGAGI (reference sequence). Trimming at V came to 2 bases and at J to 3 bases, leaving 5 bases not matched to a gene.

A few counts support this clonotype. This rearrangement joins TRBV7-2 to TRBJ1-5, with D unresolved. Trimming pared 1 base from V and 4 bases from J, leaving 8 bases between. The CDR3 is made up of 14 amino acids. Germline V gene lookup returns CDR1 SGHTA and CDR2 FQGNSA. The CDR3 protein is CASSLGAGNQPQHF. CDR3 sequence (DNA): TGTGCCAGCAGCTTAGGCGCCGGGAATCAGCCCCAGCATTTT.

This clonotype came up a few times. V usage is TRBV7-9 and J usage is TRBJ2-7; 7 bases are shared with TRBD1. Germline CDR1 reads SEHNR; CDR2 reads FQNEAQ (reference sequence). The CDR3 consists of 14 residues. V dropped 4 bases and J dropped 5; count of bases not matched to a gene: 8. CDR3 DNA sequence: TGTGCCAGCAGCTCTACGAGACAGGGTCACGAGCAGTACTTC. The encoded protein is CASSSTRQGHEQYF. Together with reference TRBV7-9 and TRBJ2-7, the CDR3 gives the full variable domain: DTGVSQNPRHKITKRGQNVTFRCDPISEHNRLYWYRQTLGQGPEFLTYFQNEAQLEKSRLLSDRFSAERPKGSFSTLEIQRTEQGDSAMYLCASSSTRQGHEQYFGPGTRLTVT.

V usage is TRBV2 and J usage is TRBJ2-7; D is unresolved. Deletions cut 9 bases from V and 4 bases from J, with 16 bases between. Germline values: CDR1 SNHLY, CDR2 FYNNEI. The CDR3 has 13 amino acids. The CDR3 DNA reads TGTGCCAGTTCTCTCCCCCCCTCTTACGAGCAGTACTTC. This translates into CASSLPPSYEQYF.

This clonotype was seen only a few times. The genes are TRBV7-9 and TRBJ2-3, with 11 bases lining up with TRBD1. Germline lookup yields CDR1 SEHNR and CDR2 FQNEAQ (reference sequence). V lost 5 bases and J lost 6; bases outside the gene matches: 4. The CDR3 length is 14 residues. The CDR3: CASSAGQGVDTQYF. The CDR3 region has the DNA TGTGCCAGCAGCGCGGGACAGGGGGTGGATACGCAGTATTTT.

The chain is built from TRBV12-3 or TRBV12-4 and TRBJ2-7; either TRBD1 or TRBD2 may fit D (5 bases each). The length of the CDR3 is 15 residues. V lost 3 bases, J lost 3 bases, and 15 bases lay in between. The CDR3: CASSFRGTAGYEQYF. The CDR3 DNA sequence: TGTGCCAGCAGTTTTAGAGGGACGGCCGGCTACGAGCAGTACTTC.

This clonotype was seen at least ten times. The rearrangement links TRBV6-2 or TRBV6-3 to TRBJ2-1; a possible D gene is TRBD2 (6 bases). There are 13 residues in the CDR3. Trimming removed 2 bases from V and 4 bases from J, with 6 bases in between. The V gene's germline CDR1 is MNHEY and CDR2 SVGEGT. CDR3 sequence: CASSYGRYNEQFF. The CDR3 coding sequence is TGTGCCAGCAGTTACGGGAGGTACAATGAGCAGTTCTTC.

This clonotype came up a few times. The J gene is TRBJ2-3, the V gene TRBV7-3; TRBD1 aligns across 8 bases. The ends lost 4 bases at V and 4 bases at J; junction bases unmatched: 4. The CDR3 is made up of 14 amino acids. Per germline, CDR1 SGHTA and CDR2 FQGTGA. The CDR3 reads CASSSGGGADTQYF. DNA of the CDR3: TGTGCCAGCAGCTCAGGGGGCGGCGCAGATACGCAGTATTTT.

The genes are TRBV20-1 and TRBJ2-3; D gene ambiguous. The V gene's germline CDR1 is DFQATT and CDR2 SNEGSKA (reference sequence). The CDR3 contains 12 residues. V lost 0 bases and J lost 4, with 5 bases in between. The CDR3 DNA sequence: TGCAGTGCTAGAGATCTGCCAGATACGCAGTATTTT. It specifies CSARDLPDTQYF.

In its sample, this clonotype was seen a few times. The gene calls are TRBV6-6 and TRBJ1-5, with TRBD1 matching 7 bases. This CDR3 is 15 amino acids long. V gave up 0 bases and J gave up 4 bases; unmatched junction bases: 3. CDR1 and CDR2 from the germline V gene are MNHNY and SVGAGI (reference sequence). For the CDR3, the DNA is TGTGCCAGCAGTTACTCTTCAGGGGGAAATCAGCCCCAGCATTTT. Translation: CASSYSSGGNQPQHF.

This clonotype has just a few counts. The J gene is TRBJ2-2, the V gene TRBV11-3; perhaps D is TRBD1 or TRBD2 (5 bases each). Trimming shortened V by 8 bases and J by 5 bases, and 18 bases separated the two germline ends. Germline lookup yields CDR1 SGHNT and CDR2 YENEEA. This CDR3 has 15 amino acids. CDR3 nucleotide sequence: TGTGCCAGCGGGATCGGGACCCGTTTAACCGGGGAGCTGTTTTTT. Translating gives CASGIGTRLTGELFF. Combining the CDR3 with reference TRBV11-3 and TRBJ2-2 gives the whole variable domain EAGVVQSPRYKIIEKKQPVAFWCNPISGHNTLYWYLQNLGQGPELLIRYENEEAVDDSQLPKDRFSAERLKGVDSTLKIQPAELGDSAVYLCASGIGTRLTGELFFGEGSRLTVL.